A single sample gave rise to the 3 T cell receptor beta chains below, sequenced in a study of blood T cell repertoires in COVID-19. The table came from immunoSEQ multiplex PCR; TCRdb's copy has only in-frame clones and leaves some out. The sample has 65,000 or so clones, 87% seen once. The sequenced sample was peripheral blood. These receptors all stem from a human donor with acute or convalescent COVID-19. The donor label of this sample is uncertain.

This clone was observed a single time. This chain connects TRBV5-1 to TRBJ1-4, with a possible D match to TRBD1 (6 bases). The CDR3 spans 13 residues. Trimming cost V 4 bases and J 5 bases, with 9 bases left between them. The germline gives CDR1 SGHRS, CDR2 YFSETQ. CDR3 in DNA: TGCGCCAGCAGCATCGGACAGAATGAAAAACTGTTTTTT. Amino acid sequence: CASSIGQNEKLFF.

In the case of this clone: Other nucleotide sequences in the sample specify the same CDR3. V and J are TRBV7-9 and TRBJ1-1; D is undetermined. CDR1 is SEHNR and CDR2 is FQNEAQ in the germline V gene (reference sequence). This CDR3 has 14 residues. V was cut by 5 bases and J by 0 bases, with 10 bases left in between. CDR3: CASSPSGVNTEAFF. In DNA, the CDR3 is TGTGCCAGCAGCCCATCCGGGGTGAACACTGAAGCTTTCTTT.

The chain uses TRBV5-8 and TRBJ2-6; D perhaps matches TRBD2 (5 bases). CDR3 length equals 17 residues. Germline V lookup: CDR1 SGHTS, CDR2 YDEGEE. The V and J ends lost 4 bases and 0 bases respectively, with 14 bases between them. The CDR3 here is CASSHRHGISGANVLTF. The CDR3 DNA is TGTGCCAGCAGCCACAGACACGGGATCTCTGGGGCCAACGTCCTGACTTTC.